This T cell receptor beta chain was captured in a study of blood T cell repertoires in COVID-19 (dated by TCRdb to 2020 to 2021). Regarding the study in general: Samples from collaborators originated in the United States, Italy and Spain and spanned both the acute and convalescent phases of COVID-19. The prospective study material was composed of cDNA or gDNA derived from T cells, B-cell-depleted T cells, or PBMCs. The dataset comprised deeply sampled blood TCRbeta repertoires from subjects exposed to, actively infected with, or recovered from COVID-19. A freely available public database, intended as a resource for researchers studying the immune response to SARS-CoV-2, is where the repertoires were released. Samples came from the ongoing ImmuneRACE study (first 160 participants) plus 1,254 subjects from 6 global collaborators. Nearly every sample came with metadata listing a de-identified subject ID, COVID-19 status, age in years and sex. Where available, HLA class I and class II types were taken from metadata supplied by the sample provider and were not determined by assay-based typing. Here is what the overall study found, with its caveats: Clinical and demographic metadata were provided uncurated, with the amount varying by source and participant.

Each collaborating institution followed its own protocols to collect whole blood in K2EDTA tubes. For TCRbeta analysis, collaborator samples were shipped as frozen whole blood, as isolated PBMCs, or as DNA extracted from either sample type. As regards this clone: Its recognized antigen is unknown. Per-base quality was not reported, and no clone a single base away is much larger than it.

TCRbeta CDR3 regions were amplified from genomic DNA by means of the immunoSEQ Assay, a bias-controlled multiplex PCR. For the original study's pipeline: The number of nucleated cells in each sample was estimated from the amplification of reference gene primers within the assay. To quantify the absolute abundance of each unique TCRbeta CDR3 rearrangement, sequence reads were collapsed and filtered. For each sample, productive Simpson clonality was calculated as the square root of Simpson's diversity index across productive rearrangements. Held by TCRdb, this immuneACCESS table contains in-frame sequences only and omits some clones. Under half of the omission traces to an unresolved V gene where checked; the cause of the rest is unknown. V, J and clone size are those of that table, while D and trimming were read from the DNA. Across this sample there are about 230,000 clones, with more than 65% seen only once. The ten top clones hold around 8% of the sample.

Spanning cysteine to phenylalanine, the CDR3 consists of 16 amino acids. Only the CDR3 region is kept as DNA, spanning 48 bases read in frame from base 1. The V and J ends are trimmed by 5 bases and 1 base, leaving 15 bases between them. CDR1 and CDR2 were assigned from the germline V gene as MDHEN and SYDVKM. Sequenced: peripheral blood. This receptor was identified in a woman aged 80 or older with acute or convalescent COVID-19. The rearrangement combines TRBV28 with TRBJ1-5; no D gene call is confident. The sequence in DNA is TGTGCCAGCAGTCAACCCGGAGGTGGGAGCAATCAGCCCCAGCATTTT. Translated, it gives CASSQPGGGSNQPQHF.